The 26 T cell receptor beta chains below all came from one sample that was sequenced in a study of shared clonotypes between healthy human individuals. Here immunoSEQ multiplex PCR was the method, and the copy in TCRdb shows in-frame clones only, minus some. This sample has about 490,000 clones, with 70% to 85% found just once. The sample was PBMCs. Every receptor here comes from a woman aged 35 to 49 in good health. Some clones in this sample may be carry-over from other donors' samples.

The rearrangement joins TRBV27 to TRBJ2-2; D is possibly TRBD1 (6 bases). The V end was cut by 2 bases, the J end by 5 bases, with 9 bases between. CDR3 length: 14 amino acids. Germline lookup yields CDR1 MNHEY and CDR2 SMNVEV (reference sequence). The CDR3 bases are TGTGCCAGCAGTTTACGGCAGGGGACCGGGGAGCTGTTTTTT. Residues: CASSLRQGTGELFF.

CDR3 loop: CATSRDLAAITDTQYF. The CDR3, as DNA: TGTGCCACCAGCAGAGATCTTGCAGCCATCACAGATACGCAGTATTTT. This sequence joins TRBV15 and TRBJ2-3; D remains unclear. The V end lost 0 bases, the J end lost 2 bases, and 12 bases lay between the germline ends. This CDR3 has 16 residues. Germline V gene lookup returns CDR1 LNHNV and CDR2 YYDKDF (reference sequence).

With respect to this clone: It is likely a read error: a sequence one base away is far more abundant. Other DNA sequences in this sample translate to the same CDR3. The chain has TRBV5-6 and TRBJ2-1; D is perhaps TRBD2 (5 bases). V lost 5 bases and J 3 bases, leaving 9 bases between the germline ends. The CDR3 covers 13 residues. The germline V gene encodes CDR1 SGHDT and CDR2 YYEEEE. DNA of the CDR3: TGTGCCAGCAGTGGACTTCTCTACAATGAGCAGTTCTTC. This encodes CASSGLLYNEQFF. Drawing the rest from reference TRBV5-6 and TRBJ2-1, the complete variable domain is DAGVTQSPTHLIKTRGQQVTLRCSPKSGHDTVSWYQQALGQGPQFIFQYYEEEERQRGNFPDRFSGHQFPNYSSELNVNALLLGDSALYLCASSGLLYNEQFFGPGTRLTVL.

CDR3 sequence: CASSLYDEQFF. CDR3 DNA sequence: TGTGCCAGCAGTTTATACGATGAGCAGTTCTTC. The chain links TRBV27 to TRBJ2-1; D gene ambiguous. Deletions cut 1 base from V and 8 bases from J, with 3 bases between. Germline V gene data show CDR1 as MNHEY and CDR2 as SMNVEV (reference sequence). The CDR3 spans 11 residues.

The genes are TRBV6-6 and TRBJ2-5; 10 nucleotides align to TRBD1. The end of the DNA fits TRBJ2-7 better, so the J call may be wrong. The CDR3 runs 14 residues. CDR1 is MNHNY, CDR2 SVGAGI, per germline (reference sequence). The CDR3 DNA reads TGTGCCAGCAACGGACAGGGGGGAACCTACGAGCAGTACTTC. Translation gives CASNGQGGTYEQYF.

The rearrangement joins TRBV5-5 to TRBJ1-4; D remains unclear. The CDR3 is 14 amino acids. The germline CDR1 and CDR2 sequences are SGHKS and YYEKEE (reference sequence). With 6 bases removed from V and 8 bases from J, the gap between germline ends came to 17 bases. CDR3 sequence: CASTFGRVGEKLFF. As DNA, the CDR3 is TGTGCCAGCACCTTCGGAAGGGTGGGCGAAAAACTGTTTTTT.

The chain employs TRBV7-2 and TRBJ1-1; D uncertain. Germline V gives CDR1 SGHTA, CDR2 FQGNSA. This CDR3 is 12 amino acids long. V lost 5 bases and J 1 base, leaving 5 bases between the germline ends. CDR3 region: CASSRSNTEAFF. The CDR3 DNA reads TGTGCCAGCAGCCGGTCGAACACTGAAGCTTTCTTT.

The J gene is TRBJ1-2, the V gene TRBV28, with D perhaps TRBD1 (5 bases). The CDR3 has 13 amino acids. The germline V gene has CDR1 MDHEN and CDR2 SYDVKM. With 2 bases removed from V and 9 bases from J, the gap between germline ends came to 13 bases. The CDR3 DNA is TGTGCCAGCAGTTTAGGGGCAACACCACGCTACACCTTC. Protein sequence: CASSLGATPRYTF.

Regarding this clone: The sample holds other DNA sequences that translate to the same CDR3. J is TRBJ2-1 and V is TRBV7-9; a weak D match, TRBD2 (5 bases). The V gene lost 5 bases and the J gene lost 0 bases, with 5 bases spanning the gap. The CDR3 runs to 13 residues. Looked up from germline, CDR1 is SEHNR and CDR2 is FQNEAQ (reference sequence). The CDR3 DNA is TGTGCCAGCAGCGGAGGCTCCTACAATGAGCAGTTCTTC. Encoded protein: CASSGGSYNEQFF.

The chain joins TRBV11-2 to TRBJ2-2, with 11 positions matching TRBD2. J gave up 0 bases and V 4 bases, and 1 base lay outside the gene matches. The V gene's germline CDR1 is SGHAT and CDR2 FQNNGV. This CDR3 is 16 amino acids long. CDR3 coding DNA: TGTGCCAGCAGCTCTAGCGGGGGGACGAACACCGGGGAGCTGTTTTTT. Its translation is CASSSSGGTNTGELFF.

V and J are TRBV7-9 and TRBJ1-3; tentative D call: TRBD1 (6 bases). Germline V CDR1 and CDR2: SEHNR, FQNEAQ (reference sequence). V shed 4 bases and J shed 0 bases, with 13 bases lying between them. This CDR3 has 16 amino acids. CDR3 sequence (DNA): TGTGCCAGCAGCTCCAGGACAGACCTCTCTGGAAACACCATATATTTT. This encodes CASSSRTDLSGNTIYF.

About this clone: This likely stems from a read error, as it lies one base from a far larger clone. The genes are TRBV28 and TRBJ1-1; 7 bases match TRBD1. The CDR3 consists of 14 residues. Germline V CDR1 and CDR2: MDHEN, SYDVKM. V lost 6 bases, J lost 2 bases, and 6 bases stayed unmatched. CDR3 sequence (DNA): TGTGCCAGCAGGATGGGACAGACCAACACTGAAGCTTTCTTT. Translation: CASRMGQTNTEAFF.

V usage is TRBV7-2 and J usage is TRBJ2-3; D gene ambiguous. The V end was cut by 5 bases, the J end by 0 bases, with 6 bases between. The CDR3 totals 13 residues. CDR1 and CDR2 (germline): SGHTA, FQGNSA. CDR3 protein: CASSIQSTDTQYF. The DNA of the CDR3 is TGTGCCAGCAGCATTCAAAGCACAGATACGCAGTATTTT.

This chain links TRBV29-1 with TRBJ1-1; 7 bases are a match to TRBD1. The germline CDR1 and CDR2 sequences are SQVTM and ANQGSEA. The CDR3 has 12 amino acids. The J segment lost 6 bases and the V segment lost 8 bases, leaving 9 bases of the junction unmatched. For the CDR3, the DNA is TGCAGCATCCGACAGGGACCTCCTGAAGCTTTCTTT. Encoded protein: CSIRQGPPEAFF. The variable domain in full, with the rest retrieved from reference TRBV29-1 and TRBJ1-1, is SAVISQKPSRDICQRGTSLTIQCQVDSQVTMMFWYRQQPGQSLTLIATANQGSEATYESGFVIDKFPISRPNLTFSTLTVSNMSPEDSSIYLCSIRQGPPEAFFGQGTRLTVV.

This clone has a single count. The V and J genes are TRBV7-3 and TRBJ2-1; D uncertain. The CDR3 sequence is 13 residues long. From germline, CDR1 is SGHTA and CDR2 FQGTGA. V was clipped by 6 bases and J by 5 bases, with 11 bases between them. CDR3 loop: CASSISRNNEQFF. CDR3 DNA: TGTGCCAGCAGTATAAGCAGGAACAATGAGCAGTTCTTC.

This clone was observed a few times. This chain's CDR3 is CASTAFWGWQETQYF. The CDR3 DNA reads as TGTGCCAGCACCGCCTTTTGGGGGTGGCAAGAGACCCAGTACTTC. The J gene is TRBJ2-5, the V gene TRBV5-6, with D perhaps assigned TRBD1 or TRBD2 (5 bases each). V lost 6 bases and J lost 2, with 17 bases in between. The CDR3 covers 15 residues. Germline loops: CDR1 SGHDT, CDR2 YYEEEE.

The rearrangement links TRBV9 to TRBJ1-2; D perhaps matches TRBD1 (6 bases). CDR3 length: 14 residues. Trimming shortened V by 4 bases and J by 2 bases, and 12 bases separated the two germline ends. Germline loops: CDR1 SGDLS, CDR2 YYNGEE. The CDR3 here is CASSLGGANYGYTF. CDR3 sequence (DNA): TGTGCCAGCAGCCTTGGGGGCGCCAACTATGGCTACACCTTC.

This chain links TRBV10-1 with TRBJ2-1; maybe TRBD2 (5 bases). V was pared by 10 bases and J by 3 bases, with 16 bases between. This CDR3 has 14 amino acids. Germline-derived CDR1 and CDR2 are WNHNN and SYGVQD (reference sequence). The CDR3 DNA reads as TGCGCCAACGCCGAGCGGAGCCACTACAATGAGCAGTTCTTC. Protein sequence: CANAERSHYNEQFF.

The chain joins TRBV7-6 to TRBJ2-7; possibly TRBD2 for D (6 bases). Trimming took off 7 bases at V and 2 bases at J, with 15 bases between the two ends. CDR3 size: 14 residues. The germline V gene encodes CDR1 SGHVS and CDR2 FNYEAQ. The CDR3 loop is CASTPGREPYEQYF. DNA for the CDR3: TGTGCCAGCACCCCGGGGCGGGAACCCTACGAGCAGTACTTC.

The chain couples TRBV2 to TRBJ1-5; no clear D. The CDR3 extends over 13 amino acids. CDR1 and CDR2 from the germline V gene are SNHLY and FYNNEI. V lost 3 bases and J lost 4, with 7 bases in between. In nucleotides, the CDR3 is TGTGCCAGCAGTGACCTGGGAAATCAGCCCCAGCATTTT. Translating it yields CASSDLGNQPQHF.

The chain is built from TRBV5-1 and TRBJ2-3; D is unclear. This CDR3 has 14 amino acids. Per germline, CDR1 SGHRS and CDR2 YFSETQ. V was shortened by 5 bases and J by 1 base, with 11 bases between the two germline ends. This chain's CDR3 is CASSLERGTDTQYF. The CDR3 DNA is TGCGCCAGCAGTCTGGAGCGTGGCACAGATACGCAGTATTTT.

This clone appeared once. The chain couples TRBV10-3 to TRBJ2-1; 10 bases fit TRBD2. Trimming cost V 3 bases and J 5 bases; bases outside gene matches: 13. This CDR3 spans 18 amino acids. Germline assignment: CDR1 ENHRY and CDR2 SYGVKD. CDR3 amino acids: CAISDRETSGRVNNEQFF. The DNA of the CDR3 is TGTGCCATCAGTGACCGAGAAACAAGCGGGAGGGTTAACAATGAGCAGTTCTTC.

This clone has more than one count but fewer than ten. CDR3 protein: CASSLGRNEQFF. Here the CDR3 DNA reads TGTGCCAGCAGCTTGGGGCGGAATGAGCAGTTCTTC. The rearrangement joins TRBV5-4 to TRBJ2-1; no clear D gene. Germline V gene sequence: CDR1 SGHNT, CDR2 YYREEE (reference sequence). The V and J ends lost 0 bases and 7 bases respectively, with 5 bases between them. CDR3 length: 12 amino acids.

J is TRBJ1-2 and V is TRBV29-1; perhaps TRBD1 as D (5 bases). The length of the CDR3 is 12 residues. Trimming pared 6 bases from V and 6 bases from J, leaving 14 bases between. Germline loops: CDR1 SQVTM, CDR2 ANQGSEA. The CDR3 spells CSVQPSGDGYTF. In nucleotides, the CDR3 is TGCAGCGTACAGCCCTCGGGGGATGGCTACACCTTC.

DNA of the CDR3: TGTGCCAGCAGCTCGGGACTAGCACACGAGCAGTACTTC. Residues: CASSSGLAHEQYF. V and J are TRBV7-9 and TRBJ2-7, with 9 nucleotides matching TRBD2. V lost 4 bases to trimming and J lost 5 bases; unmatched junction nucleotides: 3. CDR1 SEHNR and CDR2 FQNEAQ come from the germline V gene (reference sequence). The CDR3 runs to 13 residues.

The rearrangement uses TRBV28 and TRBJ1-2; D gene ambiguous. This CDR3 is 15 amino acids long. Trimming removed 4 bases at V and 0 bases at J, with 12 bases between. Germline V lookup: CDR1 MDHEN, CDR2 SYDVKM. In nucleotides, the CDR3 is TGTGCCAGCAGTTCCCAGGTTTGGGCTAACTATGGCTACACCTTC. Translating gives CASSSQVWANYGYTF.